The 10 T cell receptor beta chains reported below all come from one sample, sequenced in a study of OX40 agonist ivuxolimab in advanced cancers. Data came from immunoSEQ multiplex PCR; TCRdb stores just in-frame clones and leaves some out. The sample includes 50,000 to 65,000 clones, roughly nine tenths seen only once; the top ten take 0.7% to 0.9%. The material sequenced was CD4+ or CD8+ T cells sorted from blood, taken in a trial of the OX40 agonist ivuxolimab. All receptors derive from an adult with an advanced solid tumor such as melanoma, head and neck, liver or kidney cancer.

This chain links TRBV5-6 with TRBJ1-5, with D uncertain. Germline V gene sequence: CDR1 SGHDT, CDR2 YYEEEE. V lost 0 bases and J lost 5, with 3 bases in between. The CDR3 runs to 12 residues. As DNA, the CDR3 is TGTGCCAGCAGCTTGGGGGATCAGCCCCAGCATTTT. Protein product: CASSLGDQPQHF. Filled out from reference TRBV5-6 and TRBJ1-5, the complete variable domain reads DAGVTQSPTHLIKTRGQQVTLRCSPKSGHDTVSWYQQALGQGPQFIFQYYEEEERQRGNFPDRFSGHQFPNYSSELNVNALLLGDSALYLCASSLGDQPQHFGDGTRLSIL.

The chain joins TRBV5-1 to TRBJ2-7, with TRBD2 matching 12 bases. Germline CDR1 and CDR2: SGHRS and YFSETQ. The V segment lost 4 bases and the J segment 0 bases; nucleotides outside the gene matches: 5. The CDR3 is 16 residues long. Here the CDR3 reads CASSQTTSGSSYEQYF. CDR3 nucleotides: TGCGCCAGCAGCCAAACGACTAGCGGGAGCTCCTACGAGCAGTACTTC. Full variable domain (remainder filled in from reference TRBV5-1 and TRBJ2-7): KAGVTQTPRYLIKTRGQQVTLSCSPISGHRSVSWYQQTPGQGLQFLFEYFSETQRNKGNFPGRFSGRQFSNSRSEMNVSTLELGDSALYLCASSQTTSGSSYEQYFGPGTRLTVT.

CDR3 protein: CASSTGGGQGNEQFF. The CDR3 DNA is TGTGCCAGCAGCACCGGGGGGGGCCAGGGGAATGAGCAGTTCTTC. The gene calls are TRBV7-9 and TRBJ2-1; 8 bases fit TRBD2. Germline V gene lookup returns CDR1 SEHNR and CDR2 FQNEAQ (reference sequence). The CDR3 runs 15 residues. Unmatched junction bases numbered 10, after V lost 5 bases and J lost 7 bases.

This chain joins TRBV18 and TRBJ2-1; 8 nucleotides agree with TRBD2. Germline V gene lookup returns CDR1 KGHSH and CDR2 LQKENI. V was pared by 4 bases and J by 4 bases, with 15 bases of the junction left unmatched. This CDR3 contains 18 residues. The DNA of the CDR3 is TGTGCCAGCTCACACTCCCTGGAGCGGGAGCCACCGTACAATGAGCAGTTCTTC. Its translation: CASSHSLEREPPYNEQFF.

The chain links TRBV5-6 to TRBJ1-2, with D perhaps TRBD1 (6 bases). This CDR3 contains 16 residues. V gave up 2 bases and J gave up 6 bases, with 20 bases separating them. From germline, CDR1 is SGHDT and CDR2 YYEEEE. CDR3 residues: CASSFGLGGDGDGYTF. DNA of the CDR3: TGTGCCAGCAGCTTCGGGTTAGGGGGGGATGGTGATGGCTACACCTTC.

A single count supports this clone. The V gene is TRBV19, the J gene TRBJ1-5; 10 bases align to TRBD1. The CDR3 sequence is 15 residues long. Germline CDR1 is LNHDA and CDR2 is SQIVND (reference sequence). The J segment lost 5 bases and the V segment lost 5 bases, leaving 6 bases of the junction unmatched. CDR3 in amino acids: CASSLRDRGYQPQHF. In nucleotides, the CDR3 is TGTGCCAGTAGTTTACGGGACAGGGGATATCAGCCCCAGCATTTT.

V usage is TRBV19 and J usage is TRBJ2-5; 9 positions agree with TRBD2. The CDR3 has 15 residues. The junction had 10 bases not matched to a gene; V was cut back by 6 bases and J by 5 bases. The germline V gene encodes CDR1 LNHDA and CDR2 SQIVND (reference sequence). This CDR3 is CASSRGASGVETQYF. The CDR3 DNA reads as TGTGCCAGTAGCCGAGGGGCTAGCGGGGTGGAGACCCAGTACTTC. Together with reference TRBV19 and TRBJ2-5, the CDR3 gives the full variable domain: DGGITQSPKYLFRKEGQNVTLSCEQNLNHDAMYWYRQDPGQGLRLIYYSQIVNDFQKGDIAEGYSVSREKKESFPLTVTSAQKNPTAFYLCASSRGASGVETQYFGPGTRLLVL.

The chain joins TRBV28 to TRBJ1-5, with unresolved D. CDR1 MDHEN and CDR2 SYDVKM come from the germline V gene. The CDR3 has 13 amino acids. V was clipped by 3 bases and J by 0 bases, with 3 bases between them. The chain's CDR3 is CASSFGSNQPQHF. For the CDR3, the DNA is TGTGCCAGCAGTTTCGGTAGCAATCAGCCCCAGCATTTT.

The chain combines TRBV6-1 with TRBJ2-7; TRBD1 aligns across 9 bases. V dropped 6 bases and J dropped 3; count of bases not matched to a gene: 9. Germline V lookup: CDR1 MNHNS, CDR2 SASEGT. CDR3 length equals 15 residues. The CDR3 spells CASRPGQGLRYEQYF. DNA of the CDR3: TGTGCCAGCAGACCGGGACAGGGTTTACGCTACGAGCAGTACTTC.

This clone was found once. The chain recombines TRBV11-3 with TRBJ2-1, with 8 bases that match TRBD1. V dropped 5 bases and J dropped 8; count of bases not matched to a gene: 2. CDR1 SGHNT and CDR2 YENEEA come from the germline V gene. This CDR3 spans 12 amino acids. The CDR3 spells CASSKTGDEQFF. The CDR3 DNA follows: TGTGCCAGCAGCAAGACAGGGGATGAGCAGTTCTTC.